This TCR beta chain was observed in a study of human T cells and chemical hapten exposure (TCRdb year 2021). Describing the broader study: For sensitization, 2% DPC in acetone was applied to a 2 cm by 2 cm area of upper inner arm skin. Throughout the roughly 23-week study period, patients were also given weekly therapeutic DPC doses on the scalp. Patch testing was done on the upper back using Finn chambers containing 0.01% DPC, and results were scored after 6 days according to International Contact Dermatitis Research Group standards. Alopecia areata with under or over 50% scalp involvement, alopecia totalis and alopecia universalis were represented in the patient cohort, which was mostly female. Libraries were pooled for sequencing, and variation in per-sample TCR yields was attributed mainly to small differences in library volumes within the pool. Peripheral blood TCR repertoire changes were tracked in vivo in alopecia patients during primary and secondary sensitization to the hapten diphenylcyclopropenone (DPC). Blood samples were taken from patients before sensitization (week 0) and then at 2, 6 and about 24 weeks after DPC sensitization. Approximately 28 alopecia patients gave blood for TCR sequencing at one to four time points (pre-sensitization, 2, 6 and 24 weeks). Overall study outcomes, separate from this receptor: Because all patients had alopecia, a presumed autoimmune disease, the immune response of the patients might differ from that of healthy individuals. DPC sensitization did not change how many TCRs were above 1 in 1000 frequency, and no evidence was found of alterations in global repertoire structure. Repeated subsampling changed both the strength of the expansion versus patch-test correlation and the threshold at which the correlation became significant. Compared with pre-sensitization or healthy control sets, expanded TCRs formed significantly more large CDR3 similarity clusters, which is consistent with antigen-driven responses. The number of PT1 expanded TCRs positively correlated with patch test score, significant at thresholds 8, 16 and 32 but not 4.

Note on this clonotype: It has no known antigen specificity. The sample holds no much larger clone one base away, and base qualities are not on file.

Library preparation employed RACE. Sequencing used a NextSeq 500. During library preparation, unique molecular identifiers were attached to individual cDNA molecules so that TCRs could be counted in a quantitative, reproducible way. Each blood RNA sample was used to sequence both TCR alpha and TCR beta chains. In the authors' own workflow: Samples had a median of about 96,000 TCRs, with a range from about 23,224 to 750,000. V, J and CDR3 annotation of the TCR reads was performed with the Decombinator software suite. For PS versus PT1 abundance plots, all samples were subsampled to the same number of TCRs (28,000). Expanded TCRs were defined as absent before sensitization and observed at least eight times at the 2-week time point. The public reads were quality trimmed at Q25 with fastp and then assembled into clones with MiXCR by TCRdb, keeping productive beta chains. Identical CDR3 proteins give one entry, which carries the most common genes and DNA. The V and J calls were not made by the authors but by TCRdb's processing. Within this sample are about 180,000 distinct CDR3 sequences, with approximately 31% of them counted one time only. Just under 3% of the sample rests with the top ten.

At the junction V is shortened by 5 bases and J by 7 bases, with 5 bases in between. There are 11 amino acids in the CDR3, from cysteine to phenylalanine inclusive. The only DNA kept is the CDR3, 33 bases in frame from the first base. Per the germline V gene (reference sequence), SEHNR is the CDR1 and FQNEAQ is the CDR2. In the paper's terms, the time point label means: pre-sensitization, week 0. Reading the label with the study, this specimen's treatment or condition is: therapeutic diphenylcyclopropenone sensitization with weekly scalp DPC. At every patch-test visit, the blood draw took place before the patch test was put on. Patients were considered eligible if aged 18 to 70, diagnosed with alopecia and deemed suitable for DPC therapy, and patients were excluded if pregnant. Total RNA was extracted from unfractionated whole blood that had been collected in Tempus Blood RNA tubes.

The chain is encoded by TRBV7-9 joined to TRBJ1-4; the D gene remains uncertain. This clonotype was obtained from a woman in her twenties or thirties with alopecia areata. Some clones in this sample may be carry-over from other donors' samples. Sample: whole blood, taken in connection with sensitization to the hapten diphenylcyclopropenone (DPC). The encoded CDR3 is CASSGGEKLFF. Read as DNA, the sequence is TGTGCCAGCAGCGGCGGTGAAAAACTGTTTTTT. This CDR3, with the reference TRBV7-9 and TRBJ1-4 proteins standing in past its ends, gives the full variable domain DTGVSQNPRHKITKRGQNVTFRCDPISEHNRLYWYRQTLGQGPEFLTYFQNEAQLEKSRLLSDRFSAERPKGSFSTLEIQRTEQGDSAMYLCASSGGEKLFFGSGTQLSVL.